This record covers a single T cell receptor beta chain. Clones were sequenced by immunoSEQ multiplex PCR, and TCRdb holds only the in-frame ones, with some missing. The sample lists 95,000 to 150,000 clones, approximately 82% occurring once. The CDR3 has 14 residues. The V gene lost 5 bases and the J gene lost 1 base, with 10 bases spanning the gap. Germline lookup yields CDR1 SGHRS and CDR2 YFSETQ. This sample stems from a study of blood T cell repertoires in COVID-19. Across the whole study: COVID-19 samples from acute and convalescent phases originated in the United States, Italy and Spain. In each case, the material was cDNA or gDNA derived from T cells, B-cell-depleted T cells, or PBMCs.

The rearrangement links TRBV5-1 to TRBJ2-1; a weak D match, TRBD1 (6 bases). The clonotype was recovered from a man aged 55 to 70 with acute or convalescent COVID-19. Input material: peripheral blood. This chain's CDR3 is CASRATGSYNEQFF. The CDR3 DNA sequence: TGCGCCAGCAGGGCCACAGGGTCCTACAATGAGCAGTTCTTC.